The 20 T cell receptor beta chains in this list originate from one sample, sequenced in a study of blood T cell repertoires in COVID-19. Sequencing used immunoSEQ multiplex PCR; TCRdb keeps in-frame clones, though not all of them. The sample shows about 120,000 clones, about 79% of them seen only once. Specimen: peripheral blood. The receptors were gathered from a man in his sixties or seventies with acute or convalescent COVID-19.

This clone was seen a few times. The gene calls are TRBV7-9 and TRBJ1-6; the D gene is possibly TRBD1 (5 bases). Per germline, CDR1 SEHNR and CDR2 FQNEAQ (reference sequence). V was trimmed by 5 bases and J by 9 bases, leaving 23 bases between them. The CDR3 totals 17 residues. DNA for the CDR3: TGTGCCAGCAGCGCCTGGTCTGGAAGACAGCTTAGTTCACCCCTCCACTTT. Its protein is CASSAWSGRQLSSPLHF.

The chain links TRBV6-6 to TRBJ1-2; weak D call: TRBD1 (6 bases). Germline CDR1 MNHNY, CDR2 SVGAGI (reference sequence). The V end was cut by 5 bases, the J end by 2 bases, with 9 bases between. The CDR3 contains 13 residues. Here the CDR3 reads CASSRDINYGYTF. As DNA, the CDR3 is TGTGCCAGCAGTCGGGACATCAACTATGGCTACACCTTC.

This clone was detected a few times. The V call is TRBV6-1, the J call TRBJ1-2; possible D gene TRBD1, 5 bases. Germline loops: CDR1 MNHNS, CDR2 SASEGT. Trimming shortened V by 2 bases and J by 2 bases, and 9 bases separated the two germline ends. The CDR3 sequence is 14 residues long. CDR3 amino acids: CASSEYRGNYGYTF. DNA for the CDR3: TGTGCCAGCAGTGAATATCGGGGGAACTATGGCTACACCTTC.

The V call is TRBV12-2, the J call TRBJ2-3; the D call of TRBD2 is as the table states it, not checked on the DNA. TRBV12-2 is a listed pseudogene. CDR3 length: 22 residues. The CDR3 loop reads CASRLPPRGLAGGRPSTDTQYF. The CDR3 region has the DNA TGTGCAAGTCGCCTCCCCCCCCGGGGACTAGCGGGGGGTCGACCTTCCACAGATACGCAGTATTTT.

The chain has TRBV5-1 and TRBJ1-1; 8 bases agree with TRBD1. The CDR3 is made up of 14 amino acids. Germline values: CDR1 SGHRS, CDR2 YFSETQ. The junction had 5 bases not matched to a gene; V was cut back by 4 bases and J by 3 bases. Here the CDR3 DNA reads TGCGCCAGCAGCAGGGACAGGCGGGACACTGAAGCTTTCTTT. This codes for CASSRDRRDTEAFF.

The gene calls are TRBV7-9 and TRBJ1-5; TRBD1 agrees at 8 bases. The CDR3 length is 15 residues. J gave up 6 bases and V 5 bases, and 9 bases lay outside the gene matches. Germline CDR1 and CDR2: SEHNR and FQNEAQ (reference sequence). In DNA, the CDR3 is TGTGCCAGCAGCCCCGGACAGGGCAGGGGTCAGCCCCAGCATTTT. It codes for CASSPGQGRGQPQHF.

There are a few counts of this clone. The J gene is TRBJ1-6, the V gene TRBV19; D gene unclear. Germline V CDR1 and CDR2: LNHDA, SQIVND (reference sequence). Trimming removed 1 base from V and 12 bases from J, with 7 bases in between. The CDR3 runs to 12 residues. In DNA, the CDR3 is TGTGCCAGTAGTATAGTTCGCGGACCCCTCCACTTT. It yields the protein CASSIVRGPLHF.

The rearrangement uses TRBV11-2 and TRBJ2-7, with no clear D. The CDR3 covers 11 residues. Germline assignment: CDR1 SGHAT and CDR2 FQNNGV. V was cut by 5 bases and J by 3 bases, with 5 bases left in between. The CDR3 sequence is CASSVYYEQYF. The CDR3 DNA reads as TGTGCCAGCAGCGTCTACTACGAGCAGTACTTC.

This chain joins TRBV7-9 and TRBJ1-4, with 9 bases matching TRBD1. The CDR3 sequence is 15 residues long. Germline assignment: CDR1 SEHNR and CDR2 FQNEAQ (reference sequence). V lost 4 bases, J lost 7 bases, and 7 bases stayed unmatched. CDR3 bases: TGTGCCAGCAGCTCCTTACAGGGGGCTCGTGAAAAACTGTTTTTT. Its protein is CASSSLQGAREKLFF. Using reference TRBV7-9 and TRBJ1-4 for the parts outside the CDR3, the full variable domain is DTGVSQNPRHKITKRGQNVTFRCDPISEHNRLYWYRQTLGQGPEFLTYFQNEAQLEKSRLLSDRFSAERPKGSFSTLEIQRTEQGDSAMYLCASSSLQGAREKLFFGSGTQLSVL.

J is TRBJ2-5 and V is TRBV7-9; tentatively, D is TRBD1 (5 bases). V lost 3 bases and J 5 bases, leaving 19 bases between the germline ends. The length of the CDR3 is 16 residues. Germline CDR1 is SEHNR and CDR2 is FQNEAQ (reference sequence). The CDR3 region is CASSFGRQISRETQYF. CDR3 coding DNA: TGTGCCAGCAGCTTTGGTAGACAGATCTCACGGGAGACCCAGTACTTC.

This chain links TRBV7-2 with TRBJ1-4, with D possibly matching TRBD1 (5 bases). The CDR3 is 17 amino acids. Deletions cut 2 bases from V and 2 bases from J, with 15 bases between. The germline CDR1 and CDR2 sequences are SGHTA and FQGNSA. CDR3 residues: CASSLTPRKGTNEKLFF. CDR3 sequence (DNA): TGTGCCAGCAGCTTAACCCCTCGCAAGGGGACTAATGAAAAACTGTTTTTT.

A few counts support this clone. The CDR3 spells CASSPGTSNQPQHF. In DNA form, the CDR3 reads TGCGCCAGCAGCCCGGGGACAAGCAATCAGCCCCAGCATTTT. V and J are TRBV5-1 and TRBJ1-5; D may be TRBD1 (6 bases). CDR3 length: 14 residues. Germline CDR1 SGHRS, CDR2 YFSETQ. The V gene lost 4 bases and the J gene lost 1 base, with 9 bases spanning the gap. Full variable domain (rest looked up from reference TRBV5-1 and TRBJ1-5): KAGVTQTPRYLIKTRGQQVTLSCSPISGHRSVSWYQQTPGQGLQFLFEYFSETQRNKGNFPGRFSGRQFSNSRSEMNVSTLELGDSALYLCASSPGTSNQPQHFGDGTRLSIL.

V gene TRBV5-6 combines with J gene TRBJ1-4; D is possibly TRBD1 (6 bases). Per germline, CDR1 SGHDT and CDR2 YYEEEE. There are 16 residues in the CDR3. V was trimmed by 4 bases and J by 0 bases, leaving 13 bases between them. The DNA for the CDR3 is TGTGCCAGCAGCCAGGGGACACCAACAACTAATGAAAAACTGTTTTTT. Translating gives CASSQGTPTTNEKLFF.

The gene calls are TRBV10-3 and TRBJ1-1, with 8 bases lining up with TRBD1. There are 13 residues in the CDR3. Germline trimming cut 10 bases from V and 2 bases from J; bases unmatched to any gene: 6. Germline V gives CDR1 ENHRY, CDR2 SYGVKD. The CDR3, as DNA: TGTGCCAGTGACAGGGGACAAAACACTGAAGCTTTCTTT. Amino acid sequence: CASDRGQNTEAFF.

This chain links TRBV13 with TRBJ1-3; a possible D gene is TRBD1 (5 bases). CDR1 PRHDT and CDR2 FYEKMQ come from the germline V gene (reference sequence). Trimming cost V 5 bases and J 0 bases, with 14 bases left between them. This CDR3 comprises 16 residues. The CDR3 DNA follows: TGTGCCAGCAGCACCCGACCTCAGGGCTCTGGAAACACCATATATTTT. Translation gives CASSTRPQGSGNTIYF.

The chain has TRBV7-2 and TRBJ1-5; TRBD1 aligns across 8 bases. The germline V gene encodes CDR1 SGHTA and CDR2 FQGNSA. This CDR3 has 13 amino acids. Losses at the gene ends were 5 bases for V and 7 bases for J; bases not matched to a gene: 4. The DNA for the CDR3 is TGTGCCAGCAGCCGACAGGGGAAACAGCCCCAGCATTTT. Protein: CASSRQGKQPQHF. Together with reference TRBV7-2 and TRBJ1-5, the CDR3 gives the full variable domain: GAGVSQSPSNKVTEKGKDVELRCDPISGHTALYWYRQSLGQGLEFLIYFQGNSAPDKSGLPSDRFSAERTGGSVSTLTIQRTQQEDSAVYLCASSRQGKQPQHFGDGTRLSIL.

The CDR3 sequence: CASSETVAGYQETQYF. The CDR3 coding sequence is TGTGCCAGCAGTGAAACGGTAGCGGGGTACCAAGAGACCCAGTACTTC. The rearrangement uses TRBV2 and TRBJ2-5; TRBD2 aligns across 8 bases. The junction had 5 bases not matched to a gene; V was cut back by 2 bases and J by 0 bases. The CDR3 consists of 16 residues. Germline CDR1 SNHLY, CDR2 FYNNEI.

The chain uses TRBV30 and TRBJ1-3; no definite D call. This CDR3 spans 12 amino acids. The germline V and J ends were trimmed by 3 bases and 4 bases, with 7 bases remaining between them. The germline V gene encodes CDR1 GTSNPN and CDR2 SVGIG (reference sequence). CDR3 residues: CAWSLAGNTIYF. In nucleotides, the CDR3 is TGTGCCTGGAGCTTAGCCGGAAACACCATATATTTT.

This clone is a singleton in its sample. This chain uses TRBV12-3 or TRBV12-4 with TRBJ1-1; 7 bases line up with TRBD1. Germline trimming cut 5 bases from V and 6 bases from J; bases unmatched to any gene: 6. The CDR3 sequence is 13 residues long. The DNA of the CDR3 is TGTGCCAGCAGTGACAGGGCCTCGGCTGAAGCTTTCTTT. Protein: CASSDRASAEAFF.

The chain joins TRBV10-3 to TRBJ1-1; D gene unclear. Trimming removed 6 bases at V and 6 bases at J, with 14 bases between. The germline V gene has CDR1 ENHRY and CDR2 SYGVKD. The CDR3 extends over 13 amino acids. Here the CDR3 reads CAIRGDKGAEAFF. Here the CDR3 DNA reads TGTGCCATCAGGGGAGATAAAGGTGCTGAAGCTTTCTTT.